This TCR beta chain was sequenced in a study of shared clonotypes between healthy human individuals. Findings of the study overall: Donor scarcity curtailed the genetic and exposure-history diversity represented herein.

As regards this clone: Its antigen is unknown.

The data were produced by immunoSEQ multiplex PCR, yet TCRdb's version contains in-frame clones alone and is incomplete. The data hold 650,000 to 750,000 clones, with roughly 78% observed a single time. Germline CDR1 SGHTS, CDR2 YDEGEE. The CDR3 has 15 amino acids. With V trimmed by 5 bases and J by 1 base, 6 bases remained unmatched. Sequenced input: memory CD4+ T cells sorted from blood. The subset is: CD45RA-negative fraction. This chain uses TRBV5-8 with TRBJ1-5; 7 bases are a match to TRBD1. The sequence was obtained from a woman in her 30s in good health. The CDR3 bases are TGTGCCAGCAGTGACAGGGTTCTGAGCAATCAGCCCCAGCATTTT. It is translated as CASSDRVLSNQPQHF. Full variable domain (missing parts from reference TRBV5-8 and TRBJ1-5): EAGVTQSPTHLIKTRGQQATLRCSPISGHTSVYWYQQALGLGLQFLLWYDEGEERNRGNFPPRFSGRQFPNYSSELNVNALELEDSALYLCASSDRVLSNQPQHFGDGTRLSIL.